This record covers a single T cell receptor beta chain. Its antigen is unknown. The sample originates from a study of tumor-infiltrating lymphocytes in localized non-small cell lung cancer. Trimming took 0 bases from V and 7 from J, leaving 16 bases between them. Germline CDR1 and CDR2: SEHNR and FQNEAQ (reference sequence). This CDR3 is 17 amino acids long. Profiling relied on immunoSEQ multiplex PCR, and the TCRdb table lists in-frame clones only, not all of them. The repertoire has several thousand clones, about 79% of them found once; the top ten carry 6% to 8%. General study findings and limits: Different pieces of the same tissue were used for each assay. Tumors had more T cell infiltration than uninvolved lung, per TCRbeta sequencing and CD3 counts. No T-cell fraction difference was seen between IM1 and IM2 tumors.

The chain links TRBV7-9 to TRBJ2-6, with D possibly being TRBD1 (6 bases). Source material: uninvolved lung tissue not adjacent to the tumor. This TCR was recovered from a human donor with non-small cell lung cancer. CDR3 region: CASSLARGTPGANVLTF. DNA for the CDR3: TGTGCCAGCAGCTTAGCGAGGGGGACACCGGGAGCCAACGTCCTGACTTTC.